Presented here are 8 T cell receptor beta chains from one specimen sequenced in a study of identical twins. TCRdb processed the 5' RACE reads anew with MiXCR; each CDR3 protein has one entry. The sample includes about 530,000 distinct CDR3 sequences, 20% to 25% seen only once; the top ten take 0.48%. These data also featured in a second study, about yellow fever vaccine responses in identical twins.

Material for sequencing was CD4+ T cells sorted from blood. The receptors were gathered from a woman under 30 in good health.

The table lists this clonotype with a few counts. This chain links TRBV5-1 with TRBJ2-1, with TRBD2 matching over 8 bases. This CDR3 has 16 amino acids. Trimming took 4 bases from V and 0 from J; bases not matched to a gene: 6. Per germline, CDR1 SGHRS and CDR2 YFSETQ. The CDR3 sequence is CASSQGTSFSYNEQFF. Here the CDR3 DNA reads TGCGCCAGCAGCCAGGGGACTAGTTTCTCCTACAATGAGCAGTTCTTC.

This rearrangement joins TRBV4-1 to TRBJ2-5; D possibly corresponds to TRBD2 (6 bases). Germline V lookup: CDR1 MGHRA, CDR2 YSYEKL. The CDR3 runs to 15 residues. Trimming took 1 base from V and 4 from J, leaving 13 bases between them. CDR3 in amino acids: CASSQVRLVRETQYF. CDR3 bases: TGCGCCAGCAGCCAAGTAAGACTAGTTCGAGAGACCCAGTACTTC.

The J gene is TRBJ2-7, the V gene TRBV10-3; D not resolved. The CDR3 contains 13 residues. V lost 0 bases and J lost 9, with 12 bases in between. Germline CDR1 reads ENHRY; CDR2 reads SYGVKD. CDR3 sequence reads: CAISESVKVGQYF. For the CDR3, the DNA is TGTGCCATCAGTGAGTCGGTAAAGGTCGGGCAGTACTTC.

A word on this clonotype: A junction end diverges from the germline sequence, so it may reflect a read error. V and J are TRBV29-1 and TRBJ2-5; D could derive from TRBD1 or TRBD2 (5 bases each). This CDR3 spans 12 amino acids. Germline lookup yields CDR1 SQVTM and CDR2 ANQGSEA. The DNA for the CDR3 is TGCCGCGTCCCGGGGCTAGGGGAGACCCAGTACTTC. Translating it yields CRVPGLGETQYF. Supplemented by reference TRBV29-1 and TRBJ2-5, the full variable domain reads SAVISQKPSRDICQRGTSLTIQCQVDSQVTMMFWYRQQPGQSLTLIATANQGSEATYESGFVIDKFPISRPNLTFSTLTVSNMSPEDSSIYLCRVPGLGETQYFGPGTRLLVL.

The chain employs TRBV15 and TRBJ1-1; D unclear. The germline V and J ends were trimmed by 9 bases and 2 bases, with 13 bases remaining between them. The CDR3 runs 13 residues. The germline V gene encodes CDR1 LNHNV and CDR2 YYDKDF (reference sequence). DNA of the CDR3: TGTGCCACTAAAGGGTCCTCAAACACTGAAGCTTTCTTT. Translation: CATKGSSNTEAFF.

This clonotype was found a few times. The V gene is TRBV5-1, the J gene TRBJ1-1, with D perhaps matching TRBD1 (5 bases). The germline V gene encodes CDR1 SGHRS and CDR2 YFSETQ. V shed 6 bases and J shed 1 base, with 13 bases lying between them. CDR3 size: 14 residues. The CDR3 coding sequence is TGCGCCAGCACTATAGACAGACAGAACACTGAAGCTTTCTTT. Translation: CASTIDRQNTEAFF.

The rearrangement joins TRBV3-1 to TRBJ2-1, with 7 bases matching TRBD2. V shed 2 bases, J shed 0 bases, and the junction held 1 base outside the gene matches. The germline V gene has CDR1 LGHDT and CDR2 YNNKEL (reference sequence). The CDR3 loop spans 15 amino acids. The CDR3: CASSQSGISYNEQFF. DNA for the CDR3: TGTGCCAGCAGCCAAAGCGGGATCTCCTACAATGAGCAGTTCTTC.

CDR3 residues: CATSETGASGRYEQFF. In nucleotides, the CDR3 is TGTGCCACCAGTGAAACCGGGGCTAGCGGGAGGTATGAGCAGTTCTTC. The rearrangement links TRBV24-1 to TRBJ2-1; 11 nucleotides agree with TRBD2. Losses at the gene ends were 4 bases for V and 8 bases for J; bases not matched to a gene: 9. CDR3 length: 16 amino acids. Germline V lookup: CDR1 KGHDR, CDR2 SFDVKD.